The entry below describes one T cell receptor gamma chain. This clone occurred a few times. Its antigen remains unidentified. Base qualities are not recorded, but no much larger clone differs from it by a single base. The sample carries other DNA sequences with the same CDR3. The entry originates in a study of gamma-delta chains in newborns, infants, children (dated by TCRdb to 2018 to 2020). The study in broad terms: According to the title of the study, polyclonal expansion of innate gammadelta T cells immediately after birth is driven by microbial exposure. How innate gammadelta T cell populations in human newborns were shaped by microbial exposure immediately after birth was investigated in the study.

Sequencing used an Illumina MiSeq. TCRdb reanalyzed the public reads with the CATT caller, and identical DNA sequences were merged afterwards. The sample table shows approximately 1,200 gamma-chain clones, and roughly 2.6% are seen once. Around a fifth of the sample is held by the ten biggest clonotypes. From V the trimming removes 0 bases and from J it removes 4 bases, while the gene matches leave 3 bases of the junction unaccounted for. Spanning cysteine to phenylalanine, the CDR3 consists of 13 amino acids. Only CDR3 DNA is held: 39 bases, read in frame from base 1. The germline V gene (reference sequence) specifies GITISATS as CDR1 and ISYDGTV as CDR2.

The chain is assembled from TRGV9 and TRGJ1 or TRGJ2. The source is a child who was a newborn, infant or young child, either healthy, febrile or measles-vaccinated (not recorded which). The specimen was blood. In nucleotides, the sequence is TGTGCCTTGTGGGAGGTGCACTATTATAAGAAACTCTTT. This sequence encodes CALWEVHYYKKLF.